This note documents a single TCR beta chain sequence. The antigen remains unidentified. The sample comes from a study of T-cell memory formation after mild COVID-19. Study in general: Clustering of TCRs was largely donor specific. The study, taken as a whole, reports: CD4/CD8 balance held among clones contracting day 15 to 85, and later expanders leaned CD4+. Some SARS-CoV-2-responding clones were already detected in memory before infection.

In germline, CDR1 is MNHEY, CDR2 SVGAGI. The CDR3 length is 15 residues. Trimming removed 0 bases from V and 4 bases from J, with 9 bases in between. A single record per CDR3 protein comes from TCRdb applying MiXCR to the 5' RACE reads. In the table there are over 95,000 distinct CDR3 sequences, 20% to 25% of which are singletons. The J gene is TRBJ2-2, the V gene TRBV6-5; D unresolved. Sequenced sample: PBMCs or a T cell subset sorted from them (not recorded which). The source of this sequence is a man aged 18 to 35 who had mild COVID-19 (a few samples of this study predate the infection). Cell type and time point are not known. CDR3 amino acids: CASSYSRTGTGELFF. CDR3 bases: TGTGCCAGCAGTTACTCCCGGACGGGCACCGGGGAGCTGTTTTTT.